The TCR beta chain under discussion was sequenced for a study of cytotoxic CD8 clonotypes in ibrutinib-treated CLL. On the study more broadly: Among the samples, the mean was approximately 260,000 productive templates and 75,000 to 95,000 productive rearrangements.

Trimming cost V 1 base and J 0 bases; bases outside gene matches: 3. Germline loops: CDR1 SQVTM, CDR2 ANQGSEA. This CDR3 region has 16 residues. Here immunoSEQ multiplex PCR was the method, and the copy in TCRdb shows in-frame clones only, minus some. Among about 15,000 clones listed, less than 70% were seen once. In the case of this clone: Its antigen is undetermined.

Study-level points and caveats: Under treatment, the uncommon public clonotypes either contracted or remained stable. Samples from sustained-remission and progressing patients were taken at different times.

The chain couples TRBV29-1 to TRBJ2-3; 11 bases fit TRBD2. The starting material was PBMCs, obtained before ibrutinib treatment. The receptor was isolated from a human donor with chronic lymphocytic leukemia. The CDR3 loop reads CSVEVLAGASTDTQYF. In nucleotides, the CDR3 is TGCAGCGTTGAAGTACTAGCGGGGGCTAGCACAGATACGCAGTATTTT.